This T cell receptor beta chain emerged from a study of blood T cell repertoires in COVID-19. Study-wide background: Some COVID-19 samples were acute and others convalescent; all came from the United States, Italy and Spain. PBMCs, B-cell-depleted T cells, or T cells provided the cDNA or gDNA that made up the material.

CDR3 length: 13 residues. V lost 5 bases to trimming and J lost 3 bases, with 7 bases between them. CDR1 is MRHNA and CDR2 is SNTAGT in the germline V gene. Under the authors' procedure: Amplifying reference gene primers gave estimates of nucleated cell counts. Clones were sequenced by immunoSEQ multiplex PCR, and TCRdb holds only the in-frame ones, with some missing. D and trimming were read from the DNA, whereas the V and J calls and clone size are those reported in that table. The sample includes around 60,000 clones, about four fifths of them seen just once. The J gene is TRBJ1-4, the V gene TRBV6-4; D gene ambiguous. The clonotype was recovered from a woman aged 80 or over with acute or convalescent COVID-19. The sample was peripheral blood. The DNA of the CDR3 is TGTGCCAGCAGTCAAAGCCCTAATGAAAAACTGTTTTTT. The encoded protein is CASSQSPNEKLFF.